This T cell receptor (beta chain) was captured by sequencing in a study of cytomegalovirus exposure and HLA in healthy donors. This clone was detected a few times. The germline gives CDR1 LGHNA, CDR2 YSLEER. V lost 0 bases, J lost 4 bases, and 13 bases lay in between. This CDR3 spans 16 amino acids. The PCR ran on 60 Vbeta and 13 Jbeta primers. The table came from immunoSEQ multiplex PCR; TCRdb's copy has only in-frame clones and leaves some out. The sample holds 150,000 to 200,000 clones, around 72% seen once. This chain uses TRBV4-3 with TRBJ1-5; D not certain. This receptor was identified in a woman between 35 and 50 years old in good health and CMV-seropositive. The sequenced sample consisted of PBMCs. The CDR3 here is CASSQDWSSPNQPQHF. CDR3 nucleotide sequence: TGCGCCAGCAGCCAAGATTGGAGCAGCCCAAATCAGCCCCAGCATTTT.